These T cell receptor beta chains were read from a single sample in a study of human T cells and chemical hapten exposure. TCRdb re-called the RACE reads with MiXCR, one entry per CDR3 protein. In the table there are tens of thousands of distinct CDR3 sequences, about 9.4% of which are singletons. Sample: whole blood, taken in connection with sensitization to the hapten diphenylcyclopropenone (DPC). The receptors derive from a woman aged 50 to 65 with alopecia areata. Some clones in this sample may be carry-over from other donors' samples. CDR3s leave out the opening cysteine and the closing phenylalanine or tryptophan. The order of the fields is V gene, D gene, J gene, clone size, CDR3 protein. The D gene is left open where the match is weak. Clone size is given for some rows only: seen once, a few or many times, or a class if the clone is expanded.

>TRBV10-3|NA|TRBJ1-5|many
ASRAGDVSNQPQH
>TRBV4-2|TRBD2|TRBJ2-7|many
ASRPGLAGGPHEQY
>TRBV20-1|NA|TRBJ1-2|many
SARERGAAPNYGYT
>TRBV6-1|TRBD2|TRBJ2-6|many
ASKGPRRGASSGANVLT
>TRBV29-1|NA|TRBJ2-1|few
SVRDNEQF
>TRBV12-5|NA|TRBJ2-5|NA
ASGSRDGQETQY
>TRBV24-1|TRBD2|TRBJ2-1|NA
ATSDFSGGWNEQF
>TRBV24-1|TRBD1|TRBJ2-1|NA
ATSDLIPGGYNEQF
>TRBV9|NA|TRBJ2-3|few
ASSLRTAPDTQY
>TRBV11-2|TRBD2|TRBJ2-3|NA
ASSRTGTSGTSTDTQY